The 3 T cell receptor beta chains presented below share a single source sample, sequenced in a study of blood T cell repertoires in COVID-19. Libraries were prepared by immunoSEQ multiplex PCR; TCRdb keeps only in-frame clonotypes and omits some of them. The sample has over 50,000 clones, around 86% seen once. Sequencing was performed on peripheral blood. The source of these receptors is a human donor in a cohort sampled during active COVID-19.

The CDR3 coding sequence is TGTGCCAGCAGCTCCTTTGGCGGGAGGGGCCCCTACGAGCAGTACTTC. Residues: CASSSFGGRGPYEQYF. The rearrangement uses TRBV7-6 and TRBJ2-7; TRBD2 matches 9 bases. The CDR3 runs to 16 residues. V shed 4 bases, J shed 2 bases, and the junction held 9 bases outside the gene matches. The V gene's germline CDR1 is SGHVS and CDR2 FNYEAQ. Drawing the rest from reference TRBV7-6 and TRBJ2-7, the complete variable domain is GAGVSQSPRYKVTKRGQDVALRCDPISGHVSLYWYRQALGQGPEFLTYFNYEAQQDKSGLPNDRFSAERPEGSISTLTIQRTEQRDSAMYRCASSSFGGRGPYEQYFGPGTRLTVT.

The chain recombines TRBV6-2 or TRBV6-3 with TRBJ1-5; D is undetermined. This CDR3 has 14 residues. V lost 5 bases to trimming and J lost 6 bases, with 14 bases between them. The germline gives CDR1 MNHEY, CDR2 SVGEGT. CDR3 nucleotides: TGTGCCAGCAGTGAGGCCCGTTCTGTTCAGCCCCAGCATTTT. This translates into CASSEARSVQPQHF.

The CDR3 here is CATGGIIPGQGARTYGYTF. In DNA, the CDR3 is TGTGCCACCGGAGGAATTATACCGGGACAGGGGGCGCGGACCTATGGCTACACCTTC. The J gene is TRBJ1-2, the V gene TRBV24-1; 12 nucleotides line up with TRBD1. There are 19 residues in the CDR3. Germline CDR1 reads KGHDR; CDR2 reads SFDVKD. V trimming: 9 bases; J trimming: 4 bases; junction bases outside the gene matches: 20.